The 20 T cell receptor beta chains below all came from one sample that was sequenced in a study of blood T cell repertoires in COVID-19. The assay was immunoSEQ multiplex PCR, and TCRdb's table has in-frame clones only and misses some. The data contain around 190,000 clones, about 80% of them singletons. Sequenced input: peripheral blood. These receptors were collected from a woman in her forties or fifties with active or convalescent COVID-19.

The CDR3: CASTRQGLGQPQHF. CDR3 sequence (DNA): TGTGCCAGCACCCGACAGGGCCTAGGTCAGCCCCAGCATTTT. The chain carries TRBV2 and TRBJ1-5; 7 bases map to TRBD1. In germline, CDR1 is SNHLY, CDR2 FYNNEI. The CDR3 covers 14 residues. V lost 7 bases to trimming and J lost 6 bases; unmatched junction nucleotides: 9.

This chain uses TRBV7-9 with TRBJ2-3, with 8 bases fitting TRBD2. The germline CDR1 and CDR2 sequences are SEHNR and FQNEAQ (reference sequence). J gave up 4 bases and V 3 bases, and 6 bases lay outside the gene matches. This CDR3 spans 15 amino acids. The CDR3 nucleotides are TGTGCCAGCAGCTTGGGTCTAGCGGGTGCAGATACGCAGTATTTT. Translation: CASSLGLAGADTQYF.

This clone has more than one count but fewer than ten. The chain joins TRBV30 to TRBJ2-5; possibly TRBD2 for D (7 bases). Germline V gene sequence: CDR1 GTSNPN, CDR2 SVGIG (reference sequence). The CDR3 loop spans 14 amino acids. The ends were cut back, 3 bases at V and 4 bases at J, with 15 bases in the middle. CDR3 DNA sequence: TGTGCCTGGAGGAGGGGGGGCATGGGAGAGACCCAGTACTTC. Its translation: CAWRRGGMGETQYF.

V and J are TRBV6-5 and TRBJ2-1; 9 bases align to TRBD2. Germline V gives CDR1 MNHEY, CDR2 SVGAGI. The ends lost 11 bases at V and 2 bases at J; junction bases unmatched: 7. CDR3 length: 14 amino acids. This CDR3 reads CAFEVAGAYNEQFF. CDR3 DNA sequence: TGTGCCTTCGAGGTAGCGGGGGCCTACAATGAGCAGTTCTTC.

The V gene is TRBV6-6, the J gene TRBJ2-1; no clear D gene. Germline V lookup: CDR1 MNHNY, CDR2 SVGAGI (reference sequence). This CDR3 contains 11 residues. Trimming shortened V by 9 bases and J by 4 bases, and 7 bases separated the two germline ends. The CDR3, as DNA: TGTGCCAGTTCCCCATACAATGAGCAGTTCTTC. Translation gives CASSPYNEQFF.

This clone was seen a few times. The rearrangement uses TRBV7-6 and TRBJ1-3; D unclear. The CDR3 runs 15 residues. V was shortened by 1 base and J by 0 bases, with 7 bases between the two germline ends. The germline V gene encodes CDR1 SGHVS and CDR2 FNYEAQ. The CDR3 nucleotides read TGTGCCAGCAGCTTAGGACCAGGCTCTGGAAACACCATATATTTT. As protein: CASSLGPGSGNTIYF.

The J gene is TRBJ1-4, the V gene TRBV9; 9 nucleotides match TRBD1. Germline V lookup: CDR1 SGDLS, CDR2 YYNGEE. This CDR3 contains 15 residues. The ends lost 3 bases at V and 4 bases at J; junction bases unmatched: 4. The CDR3 loop reads CASSAGTGHNEKLFF. DNA for the CDR3: TGTGCCAGCAGCGCAGGGACAGGGCATAATGAAAAACTGTTTTTT.

This chain uses TRBV9 with TRBJ2-2; 9 bases match TRBD2. Germline V gene data show CDR1 as SGDLS and CDR2 as YYNGEE. Unmatched junction bases numbered 8, after V lost 4 bases and J lost 7 bases. The CDR3 is made up of 15 amino acids. This CDR3 is CASSPGWTSVGELFF. CDR3 in DNA: TGTGCCAGCAGCCCCGGCTGGACTAGCGTCGGGGAGCTGTTTTTT.

The chain employs TRBV2 and TRBJ2-5; 10 bases match TRBD1. This CDR3 region has 14 residues. The germline gives CDR1 SNHLY, CDR2 FYNNEI. Trimming at V came to 6 bases and at J to 4 bases, leaving 5 bases not matched to a gene. CDR3 nucleotide sequence: TGTGCCAGCAGCGGGGACAGGGGAGTAGAGACCCAGTACTTC. This sequence encodes CASSGDRGVETQYF. The entire variable domain, with the rest obtained from reference TRBV2 and TRBJ2-5, is as follows: EPEVTQTPSHQVTQMGQEVILRCVPISNHLYFYWYRQILGQKVEFLVSFYNNEISEKSEIFDDQFSVERPDGSNFTLKIRSTKLEDSAMYFCASSGDRGVETQYFGPGTRLLVL.

The genes are TRBV18 and TRBJ2-5, with 7 bases that match TRBD2. The CDR3 is 15 amino acids. Looked up from germline, CDR1 is KGHSH and CDR2 is LQKENI. Germline trimming cut 2 bases from V and 4 bases from J; bases unmatched to any gene: 7. CDR3 bases: TGTGCCAGCTCACCAGGGCGCGGGGGTGGAGAGACCCAGTACTTC. Its translation is CASSPGRGGGETQYF.

The rearrangement joins TRBV6-1 to TRBJ1-2; D is perhaps TRBD1 (6 bases). V dropped 3 bases and J dropped 4 bases, with 9 bases sitting between them. The CDR3 runs 13 residues. Germline assignment: CDR1 MNHNS and CDR2 SASEGT. Here the CDR3 reads CASSDLDSYGYTF. The CDR3 nucleotides are TGTGCCAGCAGTGACCTGGACAGCTATGGCTACACCTTC.

This sequence joins TRBV6-5 and TRBJ2-7, with 10 bases that match TRBD1. The germline V gene encodes CDR1 MNHEY and CDR2 SVGAGI. Losses at the gene ends were 6 bases for V and 7 bases for J; bases not matched to a gene: 9. The CDR3 length is 14 residues. In DNA form, the CDR3 reads TGTGCCAGCAGCCGGGACAGGGGATTGGGGGAGCAGTACTTC. Translation gives CASSRDRGLGEQYF.

This chain joins TRBV12-5 and TRBJ1-2; D uncertain. V was clipped by 3 bases and J by 0 bases, with 8 bases between them. Germline V gene data show CDR1 as LGHNT and CDR2 as FRNRAP. The CDR3 is 14 residues long. The CDR3 DNA reads TGTGCTAGTGGTTTCGACGGAGCTAACTATGGCTACACCTTC. Encoded protein: CASGFDGANYGYTF. Filled out from reference TRBV12-5 and TRBJ1-2, the complete variable domain reads DARVTQTPRHKVTEMGQEVTMRCQPILGHNTVFWYRQTMMQGLELLAYFRNRAPLDDSGMPKDRFSAEMPDATLATLKIQPSEPRDSAVYFCASGFDGANYGYTFGSGTRLTVV.

The genes are TRBV2 and TRBJ1-6; D unclear. The germline CDR1 and CDR2 sequences are SNHLY and FYNNEI. V lost 6 bases and J 8 bases, leaving 17 bases between the germline ends. The CDR3 consists of 15 residues. This CDR3 is CASSKNLPQDSPLHF. The DNA of the CDR3 is TGTGCCAGCAGCAAAAACCTCCCACAAGATTCACCCCTCCACTTT.

This clone was counted ten times or more. This chain links TRBV29-1 with TRBJ2-3, with TRBD2 identical over 7 bases. The CDR3 loop spans 15 amino acids. V dropped 2 bases and J dropped 3; count of bases not matched to a gene: 8. The germline CDR1 and CDR2 sequences are SQVTM and ANQGSEA. The CDR3 DNA reads TGCAGCGTTGAATCGTGGGGGGAGGGGACAGATACGCAGTATTTT. This encodes CSVESWGEGTDTQYF.

This rearrangement joins TRBV6-6 to TRBJ2-6, with 7 nucleotides matching TRBD1. The junction had 6 bases not matched to a gene; V was cut back by 6 bases and J by 4 bases. This CDR3 has 15 residues. The germline V gene encodes CDR1 MNHNY and CDR2 SVGAGI (reference sequence). The chain's CDR3 is CASRIRGLGANVLTF. Here the CDR3 DNA reads TGTGCCAGCAGGATAAGGGGGCTCGGGGCCAACGTCCTGACTTTC.

This chain links TRBV3-1 (or the pseudogene TRBV3-2) with TRBJ2-3; D is perhaps TRBD2 (6 bases). The V gene lost 3 bases and the J gene lost 2 bases, with 9 bases spanning the gap. The V gene's germline CDR1 is LGHDT and CDR2 YNNKEL (reference sequence). The CDR3 runs 14 residues. CDR3 in amino acids: CASSQAGNTDTQYF. The CDR3 DNA sequence: TGTGCCAGCAGCCAGGCGGGGAACACAGATACGCAGTATTTT.

CDR3 nucleotide sequence: TGTGCCAGCAGCTCCGGGACAGTGGGCACTGAAGCTTTCTTT. It translates to CASSSGTVGTEAFF. The V call is TRBV7-2, the J call TRBJ1-1; 7 bases agree with TRBD1. The V segment lost 4 bases and the J segment 4 bases; nucleotides outside the gene matches: 6. From germline, CDR1 is SGHTA and CDR2 FQGNSA. This CDR3 is built from 14 residues.

This clone was observed a single time. The chain links TRBV7-2 to TRBJ2-1; 7 nucleotides line up with TRBD2. Germline V CDR1 and CDR2: SGHTA, FQGNSA. The V and J ends lost 0 bases and 10 bases, in that order; junction bases with no gene match: 9. The CDR3 contains 15 residues. In DNA form, the CDR3 reads TGTGCCAGCAGCTTAGCTCGGGGGGTGGGAGCGGAGCAGTTCTTC. It yields the protein CASSLARGVGAEQFF. Complete variable domain (other parts from reference TRBV7-2 and TRBJ2-1): GAGVSQSPSNKVTEKGKDVELRCDPISGHTALYWYRQSLGQGLEFLIYFQGNSAPDKSGLPSDRFSAERTGGSVSTLTIQRTQQEDSAVYLCASSLARGVGAEQFFGPGTRLTVL.

This clone was recorded a few times. The V gene is TRBV2, the J gene TRBJ2-2; 9 nucleotides align to TRBD2. The V and J ends lost 4 bases and 4 bases, in that order; junction bases with no gene match: 4. The length of the CDR3 is 15 residues. Germline CDR1 is SNHLY and CDR2 is FYNNEI. The CDR3 DNA reads TGTGCCAGCAGTGGGGCTAGCGGGACCACCGGGGAGCTGTTTTTT. The encoded protein is CASSGASGTTGELFF.